This TCR beta chain was recovered during a study of CD8+CD57+ T cells in acquired aplastic anemia. Trimming removed 1 base from V and 3 bases from J, with 5 bases in between. This CDR3 is 13 amino acids long. CDR1 and CDR2 (germline): SGHVS, FNYEAQ. There are many counts of this clonotype. Genomic DNA templated the TCR beta VDJ and CDR3 profiling. One entry per CDR3 protein, called by TCRdb with MiXCR from the reads. The sample contains approximately 270,000 distinct CDR3 sequences, about 56% of which appear only once. Sequenced material: sorted CD4+, CD8+, or CD8+CD57+ T cells (not recorded which) from PBMCs. The receptor was isolated from a human donor with severe aplastic anemia or a healthy control (not recorded which). The genes are TRBV7-6 and TRBJ2-3; no definite D call. The CDR3 DNA follows: TGTGCCAGCAGCTTAGGGTCGACAGATACGCAGTATTTT. Translation gives CASSLGSTDTQYF.